Below are 8 T cell receptor beta chains sequenced from a single sample in a study of T cell responses to AZD1222 COVID-19 vaccine (TCRdb year 2021). According to the study, the label for this sample's time point signals: baseline before first vaccination. Interpreted using the paper, the treatment or condition label stands for: meningococcal conjugate vaccine given as trial control. The receptor library was made with the immunoSEQ multiplex PCR assay. TCRdb took this table from immuneACCESS and kept in-frame rearrangements with V and J called. Such tables lack part of the clones; where checked against another copy, unresolved V genes explain under half of the gap, and the rest is unexplained. This sample lists about 150,000 clones; 85% to 90% were detected once. The top ten hold 5.5% to 6% of the sample. The source material was peripheral blood, sampled on day 0 of MenACWY control vaccination. All receptors derive from an adult in good health.

The J gene is TRBJ2-3, the V gene TRBV3-1 (or the pseudogene TRBV3-2), with D hard to call. Germline CDR1 reads LGHDT; CDR2 reads YNNKEL (reference sequence). The CDR3 has 18 amino acids. V lost 2 bases and J lost 2, with 20 bases in between. The CDR3 loop reads CASSQPLLPTRDTDTQYF. The DNA for the CDR3 is TGTGCCAGCAGCCAACCCCTCCTCCCGACCCGCGACACAGATACGCAGTATTTT.

The V and J genes are TRBV10-3 and TRBJ1-6; D call uncertain. CDR1 and CDR2 from the germline V gene are ENHRY and SYGVKD. The CDR3 loop spans 15 amino acids. V gave up 0 bases and J gave up 7 bases, with 10 bases separating them. In DNA form, the CDR3 reads TGTGCCATCAGTGAGTCTCGATCCTCCAATTCACCCCTCCACTTT. It translates to CAISESRSSNSPLHF.

This clone was recorded once. The CDR3 DNA is TGTGCCAGTAGTATCCGGGGTTTGACTGAAGCTTTCTTT. It translates to CASSIRGLTEAFF. The genes are TRBV19 and TRBJ1-1; D is ambiguous. This CDR3 spans 13 amino acids. Between the trimmed V and J ends, which lost 3 bases and 5 bases, there was a span of 10 bases. Germline V lookup: CDR1 LNHDA, CDR2 SQIVND (reference sequence).

This clone was observed a few times. The chain is built from TRBV19 and TRBJ2-3; D is possibly TRBD1 or TRBD2 (5 bases each). Germline assignment: CDR1 LNHDA and CDR2 SQIVND (reference sequence). V was cut by 6 bases and J by 2 bases, with 12 bases left in between. The CDR3 consists of 14 residues. CDR3 nucleotides: TGTGCCAGTAGCAGGGACCGATCCACAGATACGCAGTATTTT. It yields the protein CASSRDRSTDTQYF.

The rearrangement joins TRBV18 to TRBJ1-2, with D tentatively TRBD1 (5 bases). This CDR3 comprises 15 residues. Germline CDR1 and CDR2: KGHSH and LQKENI. V gave up 3 bases and J gave up 8 bases, with 19 bases separating them. The CDR3 sequence is CASSPPGHPPTGYTF. CDR3 bases: TGTGCCAGCTCACCCCCAGGACATCCGCCGACCGGCTACACCTTC.

The rearrangement uses TRBV6-5 and TRBJ1-1; 10 bases match TRBD1. Trimming at V came to 6 bases and at J to 2 bases, leaving 6 bases not matched to a gene. Germline V gene data show CDR1 as MNHEY and CDR2 as SVGAGI. This CDR3 has 15 amino acids. The CDR3 region has the DNA TGTGCCAGCAGATGGGGACAGGGGTTAAACACTGAAGCTTTCTTT. This encodes CASRWGQGLNTEAFF.

The chain has TRBV5-1 and TRBJ1-6, with TRBD1 matching over 7 bases. Germline lookup yields CDR1 SGHRS and CDR2 YFSETQ. The length of the CDR3 is 15 residues. Unmatched junction bases numbered 3, after V lost 4 bases and J lost 2 bases. The CDR3 loop is CASSPGQAYNSPLHF. DNA of the CDR3: TGCGCCAGCAGCCCCGGACAGGCCTATAATTCACCCCTCCACTTT.

This sequence joins TRBV6-5 and TRBJ1-6, with D hard to call. CDR3 size: 15 residues. Deletions cut 0 bases from V and 5 bases from J, with 8 bases between. Per germline, CDR1 MNHEY and CDR2 SVGAGI. CDR3 protein: CASSYSRLNNSPLHF. Written as DNA, the CDR3 is TGTGCCAGCAGTTACTCGAGGCTGAATAATTCACCCCTCCACTTT.